Sequencing of this T cell receptor beta chain was carried out in a study of T cell repertoires in cytomegalovirus infection. Looking at the study overall: Evidence of both CMV infection and a matching HLA type came from public TCR beta signatures.

This clonotype was found a few times. Its antigen is undetermined. Study outcomes and limitations: Totalled public TCR beta family frequency picked out people who carried CMV plus the relevant HLA. The ex vivo response showed dominance by HLA-C-restricted CMV-specific TCR beta clonotypes.

V lost 5 bases, J lost 7 bases, and 4 bases stayed unmatched. This CDR3 contains 13 residues. TCRdb re-analysed the reads in MiXCR, keeping a single row per CDR3 protein. The sample carries hundreds of thousands of distinct CDR3 sequences, 9.6% recorded once. The TCR comes from a human donor in good health (CMV status not recorded). Some clones in this sample may be carry-over from other donors' samples. The sample was PBMCs. J is TRBJ1-5 and V is TRBV12-3 or TRBV12-4; 8 bases agree with TRBD1. CDR3 in amino acids: CASSQGAEQPQHF. The CDR3 nucleotides read TGTGCCAGCAGTCAGGGGGCTGAGCAGCCCCAGCATTTT.